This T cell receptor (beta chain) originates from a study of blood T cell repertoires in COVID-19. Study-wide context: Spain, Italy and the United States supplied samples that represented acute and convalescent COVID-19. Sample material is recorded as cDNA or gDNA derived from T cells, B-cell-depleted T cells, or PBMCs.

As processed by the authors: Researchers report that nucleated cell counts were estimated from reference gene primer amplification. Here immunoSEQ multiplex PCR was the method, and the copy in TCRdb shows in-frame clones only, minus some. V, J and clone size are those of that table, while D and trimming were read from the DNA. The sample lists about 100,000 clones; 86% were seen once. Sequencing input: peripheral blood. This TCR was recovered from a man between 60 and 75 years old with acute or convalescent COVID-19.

The CDR3: CASSPTSSHTDTQYF. For the CDR3, the DNA is TGTGCCAGCAGCCCGACTAGCAGCCACACAGATACGCAGTATTTT. V gene TRBV6-4 combines with J gene TRBJ2-3; 7 bases are a match to TRBD2. The V and J ends lost 6 bases and 2 bases, in that order; junction bases with no gene match: 8. The CDR3 has 15 amino acids. CDR1 and CDR2 (germline): MRHNA, SNTAGT.